There are a few counts of the clone carrying this TCR beta chain. This sample was taken from a study of identical twins. TCRdb ran MiXCR on the 5' RACE reads and lists one entry per CDR3 protein. Counted here are 600,000 to 700,000 distinct CDR3 sequences, 20% to 25% occurring once; the ten biggest clones make up around 4.4%. These data were also reused for a study on T cells expressing NK-cell markers. As that report states: Sorted CD3+CD56+NKG2C+, CD3+CD56+NKG2C- and CD3+CD56-NKG2C+ T cells provided the TCR beta repertoires. Dominant NKG2C+ clonotypes made up about 1.0-8% of CD8+ T cells in several donors.

This TCR was sampled from a woman younger than 30 in good health. Source material: PBMCs.

The CDR3 DNA reads TGTGCCAGCAGCTTAACATTAGGGGACACCGGGGAGCTGTTTTTT. Translating it yields CASSLTLGDTGELFF. The V and J genes are TRBV7-3 and TRBJ2-2, with a possible D match to TRBD1 (5 bases). The germline V gene encodes CDR1 SGHTA and CDR2 FQGTGA. The V gene lost 0 bases and the J gene lost 3 bases, with 8 bases spanning the gap. The CDR3 contains 15 residues.